The present entry profiles one T cell receptor (beta chain) with its context. Its target is not known. CDR1 is LNHDA and CDR2 is SQIVND in the germline V gene (reference sequence). This CDR3 is built from 10 residues. Deletions cut 8 bases from V and 5 bases from J, with 6 bases between. Clones were sequenced by immunoSEQ multiplex PCR, and TCRdb holds only the in-frame ones, with some missing. The sample records about 150,000 clones, 70% to 90% being singletons. The entry originates in a study of T cell responses to AZD1222 COVID-19 vaccine. For the study at large: The analysis combined second doses at about 4 or about 12 weeks. General study results and limits: It should be noted that donors were predominantly white British and more often female, and clonal diversity was possibly underestimated. Spike-specific TCR breadth and depth both grew after two AZD1222 doses.

The rearrangement uses TRBV19 and TRBJ1-1; D gene ambiguous. The clonotype comes from an adult in good health. Sample: peripheral blood, taken on day 0 of AZD1222 vaccination. CDR3 in DNA: TGTGCCAGTCGTAGGACTGAAGCTTTCTTT. Translated, it gives CASRRTEAFF.